The clone carrying this TCR beta chain was recorded at least ten times. Its specificity is not known. This specimen belongs to a study of molecular identifiers for immune sequencing clone quantification. TCRdb re-called the PCR reads with MiXCR, one entry per CDR3 protein. The table lists more than 250,000 distinct CDR3 sequences, roughly 23% of them singletons. Study-wide results and caveats: A shared barcode on identical TCR molecules could lead to underestimated sizes for highly expanded clones. Clones that had above 20 RNA copies took up over 99% of effector molecules but under 1% in naive cells.

Naive CD8 libraries came from approximately 20,000 to 1,000,000 sorted cells with 10%, 30% or 50% RNA. Naive CD8 T cells, phenotype CD8+CD4-CCR7+CD45RA+, were sorted. V gave up 5 bases and J gave up 10 bases, with 18 bases separating them. This CDR3 is 15 amino acids long. Germline CDR1 and CDR2: MDHEN and SYDVKM. The sample was naive CD8+ T cells from blood, with Jurkat cell RNA spiked in. Subset given: FACS-sorted CD8+CD4-CCR7+CD45RA+ naive T cells. The chain carries TRBV28 and TRBJ1-6, with D uncertain. The receptor was isolated from a human donor in good health. Some libraries in this study had Jurkat cell RNA spiked in. The CDR3 sequence is CASSPTGRRASPLHF. The CDR3 DNA follows: TGTGCCAGCAGTCCAACCGGCCGGAGAGCATCACCCCTCCACTTT.